This T cell receptor beta chain is drawn from a study of CD8 T cells in Susac syndrome. The V and J ends lost 3 bases and 5 bases respectively, with 20 bases between them. Germline V gene lookup returns CDR1 SQVTM and CDR2 ANQGSEA. The CDR3 runs to 16 residues. It was with random hexamers that 0.5 to 1 ug RNA was reverse transcribed. TCRdb reanalysed the immunoSEQ multiplex PCR reads using MiXCR and keeps one entry per CDR3 protein. The table records 100,000 to 150,000 distinct CDR3 sequences, about 94% of them present only once. The study, taken as a whole, reports: The study recognized that its TCR sequencing and HLA analysis covered a relatively small number of individuals.

Details on this clonotype: Its antigen is unknown.

The V call is TRBV29-1, the J call TRBJ2-1; maybe TRBD2 (7 bases). Sequenced material: CD4+ T cells from PBMCs. The source is a human donor in good health. CDR3 bases: TGCAGCGTTGAGGAGGCGGGGGCGGCCACAAACAATGAGCAGTTCTTC. It codes for CSVEEAGAATNNEQFF.